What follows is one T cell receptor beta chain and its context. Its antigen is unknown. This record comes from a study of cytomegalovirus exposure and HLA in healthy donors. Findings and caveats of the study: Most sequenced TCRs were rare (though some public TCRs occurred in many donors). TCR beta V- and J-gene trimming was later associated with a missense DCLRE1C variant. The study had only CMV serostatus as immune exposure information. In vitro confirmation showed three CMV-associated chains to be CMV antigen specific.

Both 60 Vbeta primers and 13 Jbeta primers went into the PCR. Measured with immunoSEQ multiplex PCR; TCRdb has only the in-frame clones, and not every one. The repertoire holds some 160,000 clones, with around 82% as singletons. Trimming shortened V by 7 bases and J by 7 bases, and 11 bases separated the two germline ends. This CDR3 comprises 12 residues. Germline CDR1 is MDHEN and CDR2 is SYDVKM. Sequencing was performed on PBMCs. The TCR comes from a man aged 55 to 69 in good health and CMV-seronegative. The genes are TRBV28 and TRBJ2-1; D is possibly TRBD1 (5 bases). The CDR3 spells CASTRQGNEQFF. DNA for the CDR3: TGTGCCAGCACCCGGCAGGGAAATGAGCAGTTCTTC.